The source of this TCR beta chain is a study of blood T cell repertoires in COVID-19. Study-wide background: The samples span acute and convalescent COVID-19 from the United States, Italy and Spain. PBMCs, B-cell-depleted T cells, or T cells were the source of the cDNA or gDNA that made up the material.

Original handling: Researchers report that nucleated cell counts were estimated from reference gene primer amplification. The assay was immunoSEQ multiplex PCR, and TCRdb's table has in-frame clones only and misses some. D and trimming come from the DNA, and the V and J calls and clone size come from that table. The profile covers about 340,000 clones, with 65% to 85% appearing a single time and 2.5% to 3% taken by the ten largest. V lost 4 bases and J lost 0, with 9 bases in between. Germline CDR1 reads KGHDR; CDR2 reads SFDVKD. CDR3 length equals 15 residues. The TCR comes from a man aged 25-45 years with active or convalescent COVID-19. The genes are TRBV24-1 and TRBJ1-5, with no clear D. The material sequenced was peripheral blood. CDR3 residues: CATSEGGYSNQPQHF. As DNA, the CDR3 is TGTGCCACCAGTGAAGGCGGCTATAGCAATCAGCCCCAGCATTTT.